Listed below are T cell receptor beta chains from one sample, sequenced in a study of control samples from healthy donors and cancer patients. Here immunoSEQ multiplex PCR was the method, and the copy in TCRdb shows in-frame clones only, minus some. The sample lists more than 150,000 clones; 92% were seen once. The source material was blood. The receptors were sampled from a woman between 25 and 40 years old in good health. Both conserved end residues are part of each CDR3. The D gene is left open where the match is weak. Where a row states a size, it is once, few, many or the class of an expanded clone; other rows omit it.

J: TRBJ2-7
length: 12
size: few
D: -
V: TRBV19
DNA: TGTGCCAGCGGACTGGGGGCCTCCGAGCAGTACTTC
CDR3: CASGLGASEQYF

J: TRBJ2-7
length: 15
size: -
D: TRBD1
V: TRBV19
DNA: TGTGCCAGTAGTATGGGACAGGGGGTTTCGGTCGAGCAGTACTTC
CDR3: CASSMGQGVSVEQYF

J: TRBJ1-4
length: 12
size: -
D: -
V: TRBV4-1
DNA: TGCGCCACCAAGGGTGCTAATGAAAAACTGTTTTTT
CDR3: CATKGANEKLFF

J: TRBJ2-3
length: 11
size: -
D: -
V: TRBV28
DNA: TGTGCCAGCAGTCCACAAGATACGCAGTATTTT
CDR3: CASSPQDTQYF

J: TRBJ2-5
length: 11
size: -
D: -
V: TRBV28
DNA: TGTGCCAGCAGTTCCGGGGAGACCCAGTACTTC
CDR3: CASSSGETQYF

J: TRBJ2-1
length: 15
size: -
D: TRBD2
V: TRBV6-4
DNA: TGTGCCAGCAGTGATGCCCTAGCGGGCTACAATGAGCAGTTCTTC
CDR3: CASSDALAGYNEQFF

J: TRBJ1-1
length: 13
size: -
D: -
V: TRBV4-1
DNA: TGCGCCAGCAGTGGGGCATATGGCACTGAAGCTTTCTTT
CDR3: CASSGAYGTEAFF

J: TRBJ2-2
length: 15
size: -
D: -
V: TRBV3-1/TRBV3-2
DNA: TGTGCCAGCAGCCAAGAGGGGGTTAGGACCGGGGAGCTGTTTTTT
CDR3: CASSQEGVRTGELFF

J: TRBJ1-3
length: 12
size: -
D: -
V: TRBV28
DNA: TGTGCCAGCTACAGCGTAGGAAACACCATATATTTT
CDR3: CASYSVGNTIYF

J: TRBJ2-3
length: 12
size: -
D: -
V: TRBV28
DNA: TGTGCCAGCATCTCCAACGGGGATACGCAGTATTTT
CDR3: CASISNGDTQYF

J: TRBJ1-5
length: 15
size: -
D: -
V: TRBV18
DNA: TGTGCCAGCTCACCATCTACACAGGGCGGGAAGCCCCAGCATTTT
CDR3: CASSPSTQGGKPQHF

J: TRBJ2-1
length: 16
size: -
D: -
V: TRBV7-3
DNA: TGTGCCAGCAGCTTCCGAGGAGGGAGCTCCTACAATGAGCAGTTCTTC
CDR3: CASSFRGGSSYNEQFF

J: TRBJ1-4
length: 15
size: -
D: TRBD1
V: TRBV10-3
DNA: TGTGCCATCAGTGAACCCCGACAGGGGGGTGAAAAACTGTTTTTT
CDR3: CAISEPRQGGEKLFF

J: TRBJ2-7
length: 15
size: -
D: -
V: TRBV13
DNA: TGTGCCAGCAGCTTAGGACTTAGCGGTAACTACGAGCAGTACTTC
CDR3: CASSLGLSGNYEQYF

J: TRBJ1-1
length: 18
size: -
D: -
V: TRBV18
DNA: TGTGCCAGCTCACCAAAAGGGACTCCGCCCGGGGGGAACACTGAAGCTTTCTTT
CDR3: CASSPKGTPPGGNTEAFF

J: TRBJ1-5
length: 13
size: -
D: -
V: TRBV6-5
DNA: TGTGCCAGCAGTTACGATCGCGGTCAGCCCCAGCATTTT
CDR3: CASSYDRGQPQHF

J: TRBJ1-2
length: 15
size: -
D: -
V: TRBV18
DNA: TGTGCCAGCTCGCCGTCTCGGGGTCCTGACTATGGCTACACCTTC
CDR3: CASSPSRGPDYGYTF

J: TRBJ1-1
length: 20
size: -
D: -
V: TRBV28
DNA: TGTGCCAGCAGTTTACGGGTTCTCGGGGGGCCTCGAAACACAACCACTGAAGCTTTCTTT
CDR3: CASSLRVLGGPRNTTTEAFF

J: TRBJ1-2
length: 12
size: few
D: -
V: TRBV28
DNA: TGTGCCAGCAGTCCCAGTAACTATGGCTACACCTTC
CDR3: CASSPSNYGYTF

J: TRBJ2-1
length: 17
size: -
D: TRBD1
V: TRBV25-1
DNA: TGTGCCAGCAGCGATACAGGGGGCGCATTTTTCTACAATGAGCAGTTCTTC
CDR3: CASSDTGGAFFYNEQFF

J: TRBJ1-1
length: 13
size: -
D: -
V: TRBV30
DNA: TGTGCCTGGAGGGTGAGGGGGGACACTGAAGCTTTCTTT
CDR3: CAWRVRGDTEAFF

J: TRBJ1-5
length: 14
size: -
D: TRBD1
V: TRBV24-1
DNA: TGTGCCACCAGTGAATCAGGGGGCCATCAGCCCCAGCATTTT
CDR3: CATSESGGHQPQHF

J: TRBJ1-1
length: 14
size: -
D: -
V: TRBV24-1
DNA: TGTGCCACCAGTGCCGCGGGGGCCGACACTGAAGCTTTCTTT
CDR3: CATSAAGADTEAFF

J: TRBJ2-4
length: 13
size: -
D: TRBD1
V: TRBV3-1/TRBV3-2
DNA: TGTGCCAGCAGCCGACAGGGGGAAAACATTCAGTACTTC
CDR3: CASSRQGENIQYF

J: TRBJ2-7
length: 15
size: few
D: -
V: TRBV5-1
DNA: TGCGCCAGCAGCTTGGAAGGGAAACGGTCCTACGAGCAGTACTTC
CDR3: CASSLEGKRSYEQYF

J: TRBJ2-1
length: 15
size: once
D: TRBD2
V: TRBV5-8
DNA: TGTGCCAGCAGCTTGGGGCTAGCGGTCTACAATGAGCAGTTCTTC
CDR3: CASSLGLAVYNEQFF

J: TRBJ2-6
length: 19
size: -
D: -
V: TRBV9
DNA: TGTGCCAGCAGCCAATTGGGTACGGTTCTCTCCTCTGGGGCCAACGTCCTGACTTTC
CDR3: CASSQLGTVLSSGANVLTF

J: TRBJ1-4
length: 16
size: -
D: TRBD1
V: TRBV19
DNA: TGTGCCAGTAGCATCACTTTACAGGGGGCTAATGAAAAACTGTTTTTT
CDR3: CASSITLQGANEKLFF

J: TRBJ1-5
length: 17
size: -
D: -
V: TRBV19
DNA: TGTGCCAGTAGTATCGAACAGGTAGGGTATAGCAATCAGCCCCAGCATTTT
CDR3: CASSIEQVGYSNQPQHF

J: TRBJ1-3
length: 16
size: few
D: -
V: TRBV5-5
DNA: TGTGCCAGCAGCCCTACCGTCCAATACTCTGGAAACACCATATATTTT
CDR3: CASSPTVQYSGNTIYF

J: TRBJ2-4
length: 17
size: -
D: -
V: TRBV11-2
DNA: TGTGCCAGCAGCCCTCCCCCGCGGGACCGGGACAAAAACATTCAGTACTTC
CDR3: CASSPPPRDRDKNIQYF

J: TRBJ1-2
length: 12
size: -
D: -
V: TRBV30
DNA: TGTGCCTGGACTGCCTTAGGAGGAGGCTACACCTTC
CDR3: CAWTALGGGYTF

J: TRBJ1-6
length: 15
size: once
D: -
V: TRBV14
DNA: TGTGCCAGCAGCCAAGAAGCGGGATACAATTCACCCCTCCACTTT
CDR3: CASSQEAGYNSPLHF

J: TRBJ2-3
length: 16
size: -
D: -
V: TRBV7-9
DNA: TGTGCCAGCAGCTTAGAGAAGGAGGACTTTCCCAAGACGCAGTATTTT
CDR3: CASSLEKEDFPKTQYF

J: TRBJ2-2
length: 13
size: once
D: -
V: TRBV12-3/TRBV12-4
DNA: TGTGCCAGCAGACCGGGACCGATCGGGGAGCTGTTTTTT
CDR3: CASRPGPIGELFF

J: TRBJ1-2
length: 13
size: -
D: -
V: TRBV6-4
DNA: TGTGCCAGCAGTGAGCATCCGGATTCGGACTACACCTTC
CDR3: CASSEHPDSDYTF

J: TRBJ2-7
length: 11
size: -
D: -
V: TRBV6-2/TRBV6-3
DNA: TGTGCCAGCAGTTACAGGTGGGGACAGTACTTC
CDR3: CASSYRWGQYF

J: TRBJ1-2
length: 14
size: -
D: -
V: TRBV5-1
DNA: TGCGCCAGCAGCTTGCAGGGAGGGGACTATGGCTACACCTTC
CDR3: CASSLQGGDYGYTF

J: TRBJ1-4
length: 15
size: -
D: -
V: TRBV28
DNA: TGTGCCAGCAGCCCCGGAGGAAAGGGTAGTGAAAAACTGTTTTTT
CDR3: CASSPGGKGSEKLFF

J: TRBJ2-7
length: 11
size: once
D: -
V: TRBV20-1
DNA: TGCAGTGCTAGGAGCGTGGACGAGCAGTACTTC
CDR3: CSARSVDEQYF

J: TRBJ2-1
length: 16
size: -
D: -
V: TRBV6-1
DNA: TGTGCCAGCAGTGAAGAATTTACTCCCTCCTACAATGAGCAGTTCTTC
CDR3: CASSEEFTPSYNEQFF

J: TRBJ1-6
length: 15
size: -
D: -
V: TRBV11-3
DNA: TGTGCCAGCAGCTTCGCAGGGCTTTATAATTCACCCCTCCACTTT
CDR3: CASSFAGLYNSPLHF

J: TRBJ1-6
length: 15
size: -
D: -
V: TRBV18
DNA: TGTGCCAGCTCAGCTTTATCGGGACACATCGAGCCCCTCCACTTT
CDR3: CASSALSGHIEPLHF

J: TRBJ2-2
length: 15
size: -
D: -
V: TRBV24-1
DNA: TGTGCCACCAGTGATTTGAATGCGGACACCGGGGAGCTGTTTTTT
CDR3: CATSDLNADTGELFF

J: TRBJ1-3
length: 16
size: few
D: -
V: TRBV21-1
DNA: TGTGCCAGCAGCGGAACAGGGGTGGACTCTGGAAACACCATATATTTT
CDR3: CASSGTGVDSGNTIYF

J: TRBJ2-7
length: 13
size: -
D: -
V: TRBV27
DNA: TGTGCCAGCAGCCCCCTAGGGAGCGACGAGCAGTACTTC
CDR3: CASSPLGSDEQYF

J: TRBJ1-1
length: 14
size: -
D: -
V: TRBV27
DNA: TGTGCCAGCCGCCGGACAGCCTTAAACACTGAAGCTTTCTTT
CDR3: CASRRTALNTEAFF

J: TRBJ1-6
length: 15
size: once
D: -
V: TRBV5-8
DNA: TGTGCCAGCAGCTTGGAACAGGTTGGCAGCTCACCCCTCCACTTT
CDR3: CASSLEQVGSSPLHF

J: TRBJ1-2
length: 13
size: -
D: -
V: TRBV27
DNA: TGTGCCAGCAGTGAAAGGGCTAACTATGGCTACACCTTC
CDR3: CASSERANYGYTF

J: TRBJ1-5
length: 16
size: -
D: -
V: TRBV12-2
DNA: TGTGCAAGTCGCTTAGCGCAAGAGGGTACATATCAGCCCCAGCATTTT
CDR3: CASRLAQEGTYQPQHF

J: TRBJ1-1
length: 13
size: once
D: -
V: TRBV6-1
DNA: TGTGCCAGCAGTGAAGCTGGCACTCGGGACGCTTTCTTT
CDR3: CASSEAGTRDAFF

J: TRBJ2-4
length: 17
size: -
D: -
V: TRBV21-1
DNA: TGTGCCAGCAGCAGGAGTAGGTTTTGGGTAGCCAAAAACATTCAGTACTTC
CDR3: CASSRSRFWVAKNIQYF

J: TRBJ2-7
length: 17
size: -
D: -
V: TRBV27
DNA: TGTGCCAGCAGTCTTCGGGGTCAAGGATTTAGCTCCTACGAGCAGTACTTC
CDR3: CASSLRGQGFSSYEQYF

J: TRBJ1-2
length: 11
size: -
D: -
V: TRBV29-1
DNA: TGCAGCGTTGTACAGCCCTATGGCTACACCTTC
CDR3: CSVVQPYGYTF